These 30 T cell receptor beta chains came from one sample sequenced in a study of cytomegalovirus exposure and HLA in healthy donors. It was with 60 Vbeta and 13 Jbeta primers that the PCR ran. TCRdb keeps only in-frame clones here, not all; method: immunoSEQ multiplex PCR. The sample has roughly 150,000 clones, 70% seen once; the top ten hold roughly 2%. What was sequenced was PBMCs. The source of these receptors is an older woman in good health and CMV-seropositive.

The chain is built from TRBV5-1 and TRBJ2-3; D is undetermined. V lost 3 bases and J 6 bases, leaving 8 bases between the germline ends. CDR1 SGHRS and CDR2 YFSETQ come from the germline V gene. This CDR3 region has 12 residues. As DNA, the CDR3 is TGCGCCAGCAGCTCCCGTATGGATACGCAGTATTTT. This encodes CASSSRMDTQYF. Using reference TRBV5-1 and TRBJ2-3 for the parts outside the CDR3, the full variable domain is KAGVTQTPRYLIKTRGQQVTLSCSPISGHRSVSWYQQTPGQGLQFLFEYFSETQRNKGNFPGRFSGRQFSNSRSEMNVSTLELGDSALYLCASSSRMDTQYFGPGTRLTVL.

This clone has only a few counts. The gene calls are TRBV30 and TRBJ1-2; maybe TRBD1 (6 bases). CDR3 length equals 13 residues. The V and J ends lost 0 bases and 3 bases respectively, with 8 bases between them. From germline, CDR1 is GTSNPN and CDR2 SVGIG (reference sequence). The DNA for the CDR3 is TGTGCCTGGAGTGTGGGGGGGCACTATGGCTACACCTTC. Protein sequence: CAWSVGGHYGYTF.

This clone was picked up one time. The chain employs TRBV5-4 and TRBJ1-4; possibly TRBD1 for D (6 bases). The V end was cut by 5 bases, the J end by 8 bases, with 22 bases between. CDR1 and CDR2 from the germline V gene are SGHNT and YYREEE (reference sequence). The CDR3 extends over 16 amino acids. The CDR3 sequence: CASRTTWGGRWEKLFF. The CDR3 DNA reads TGTGCCAGCAGGACGACGTGGGGGGGCAGATGGGAAAAACTGTTTTTT.

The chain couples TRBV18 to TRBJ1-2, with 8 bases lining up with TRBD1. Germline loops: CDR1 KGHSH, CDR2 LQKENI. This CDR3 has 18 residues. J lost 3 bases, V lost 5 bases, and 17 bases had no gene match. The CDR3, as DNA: TGTGCCAGCTCAGCCCAACAGGGGGTCGAGCACGGTCACTATGGCTACACCTTC. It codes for CASSAQQGVEHGHYGYTF.

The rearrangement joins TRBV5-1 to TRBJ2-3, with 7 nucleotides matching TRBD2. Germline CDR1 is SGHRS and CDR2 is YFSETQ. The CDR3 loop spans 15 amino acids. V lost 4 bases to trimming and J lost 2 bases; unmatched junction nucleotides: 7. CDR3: CASSIASGNTDTQYF. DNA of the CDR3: TGCGCCAGCAGCATCGCTAGCGGAAACACAGATACGCAGTATTTT.

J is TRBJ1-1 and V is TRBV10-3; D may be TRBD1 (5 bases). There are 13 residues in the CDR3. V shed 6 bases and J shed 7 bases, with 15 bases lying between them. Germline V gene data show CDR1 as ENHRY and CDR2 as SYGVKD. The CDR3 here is CAIRGREDGEAFF. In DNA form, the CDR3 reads TGTGCCATCAGGGGGCGGGAGGATGGTGAAGCTTTCTTT.

The CDR3 sequence is CASSGSGGDTEAFF. CDR3 nucleotides: TGTGCCAGCAGCGGCTCGGGGGGCGACACTGAAGCTTTCTTT. The chain has TRBV5-4 and TRBJ1-1; tentative D call: TRBD1 (6 bases). From germline, CDR1 is SGHNT and CDR2 YYREEE (reference sequence). V was shortened by 4 bases and J by 3 bases, with 13 bases between the two germline ends. The CDR3 sequence is 14 residues long.

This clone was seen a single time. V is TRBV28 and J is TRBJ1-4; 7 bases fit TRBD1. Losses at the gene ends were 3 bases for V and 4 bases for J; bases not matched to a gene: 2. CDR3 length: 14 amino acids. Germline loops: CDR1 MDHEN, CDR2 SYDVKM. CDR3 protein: CASSLQGGNEKLFF. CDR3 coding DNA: TGTGCCAGCAGTTTGCAGGGGGGTAATGAAAAACTGTTTTTT.

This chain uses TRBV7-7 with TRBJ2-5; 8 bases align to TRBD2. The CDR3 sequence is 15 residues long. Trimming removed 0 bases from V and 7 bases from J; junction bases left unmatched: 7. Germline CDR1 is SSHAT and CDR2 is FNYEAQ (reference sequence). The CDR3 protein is CASSLATGAGGTQYF. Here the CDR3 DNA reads TGTGCCAGCAGCTTAGCGACGGGGGCGGGAGGGACCCAGTACTTC.

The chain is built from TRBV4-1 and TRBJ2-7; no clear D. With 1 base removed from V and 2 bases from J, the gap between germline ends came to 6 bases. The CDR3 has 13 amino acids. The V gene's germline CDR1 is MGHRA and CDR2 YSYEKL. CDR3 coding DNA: TGCGCCAGCAGCCAAGCTCCGGCCTACGAGCAGTACTTC. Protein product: CASSQAPAYEQYF.

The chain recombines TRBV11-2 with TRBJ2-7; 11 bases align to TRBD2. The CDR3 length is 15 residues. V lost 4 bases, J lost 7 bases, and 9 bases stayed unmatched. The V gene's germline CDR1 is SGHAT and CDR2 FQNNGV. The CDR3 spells CASSSDGTSGDEQYF. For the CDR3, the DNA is TGTGCCAGCAGCTCAGACGGGACTAGCGGAGATGAGCAGTACTTC.

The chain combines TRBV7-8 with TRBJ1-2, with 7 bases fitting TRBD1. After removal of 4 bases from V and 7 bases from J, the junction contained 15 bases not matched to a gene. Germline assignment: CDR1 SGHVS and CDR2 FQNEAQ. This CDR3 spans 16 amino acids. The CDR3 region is CASSSSPGGTLGGYTF. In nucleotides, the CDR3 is TGTGCCAGCAGCTCATCCCCAGGGGGAACTTTAGGTGGCTACACCTTC. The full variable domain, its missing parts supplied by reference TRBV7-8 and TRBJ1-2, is GAGVSQSPRYKVAKRGQDVALRCDPISGHVSLFWYQQALGQGPEFLTYFQNEAQLDKSGLPSDRFFAERPEGSVSTLKIQRTQQEDSAVYLCASSSSPGGTLGGYTFGSGTRLTVV.

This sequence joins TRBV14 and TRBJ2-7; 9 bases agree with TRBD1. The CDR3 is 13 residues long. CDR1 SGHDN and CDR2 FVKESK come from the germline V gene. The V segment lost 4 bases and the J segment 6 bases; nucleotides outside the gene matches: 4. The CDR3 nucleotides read TGTGCCAGCAGCCCCCGGGGACAGGGCGAGCAGTACTTC. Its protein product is CASSPRGQGEQYF.

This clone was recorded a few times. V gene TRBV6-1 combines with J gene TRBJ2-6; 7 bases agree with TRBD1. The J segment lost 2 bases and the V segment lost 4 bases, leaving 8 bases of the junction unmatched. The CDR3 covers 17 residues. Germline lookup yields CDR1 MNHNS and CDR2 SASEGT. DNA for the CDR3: TGTGCCAGCAGTGGGACAGGACGGCATACTGGGGCCAACGTCCTGACTTTC. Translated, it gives CASSGTGRHTGANVLTF.

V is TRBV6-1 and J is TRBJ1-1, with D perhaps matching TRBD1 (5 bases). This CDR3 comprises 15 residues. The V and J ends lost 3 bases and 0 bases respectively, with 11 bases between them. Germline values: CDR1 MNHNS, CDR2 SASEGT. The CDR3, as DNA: TGTGCCAGCAGTGAGGAGGGACGCATGAACACTGAAGCTTTCTTT. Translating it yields CASSEEGRMNTEAFF.

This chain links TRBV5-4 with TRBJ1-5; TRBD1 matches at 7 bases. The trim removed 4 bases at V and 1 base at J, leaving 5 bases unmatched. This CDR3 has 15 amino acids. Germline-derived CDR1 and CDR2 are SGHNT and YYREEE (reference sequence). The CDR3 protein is CASSAGTESNQPQHF. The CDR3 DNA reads TGTGCCAGCAGCGCCGGGACAGAGAGCAATCAGCCCCAGCATTTT.

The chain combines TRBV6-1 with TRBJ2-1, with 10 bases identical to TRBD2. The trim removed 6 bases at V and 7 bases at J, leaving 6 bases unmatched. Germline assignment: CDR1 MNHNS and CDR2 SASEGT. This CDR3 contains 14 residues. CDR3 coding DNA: TGTGCCAGCAGATCGGGACTAGCGAGGAATGAGCAGTTCTTC. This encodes CASRSGLARNEQFF.

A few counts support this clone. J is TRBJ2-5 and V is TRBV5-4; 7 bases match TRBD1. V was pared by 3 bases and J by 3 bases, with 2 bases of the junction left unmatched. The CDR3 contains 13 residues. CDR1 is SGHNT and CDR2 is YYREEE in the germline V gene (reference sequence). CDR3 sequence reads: CASSSQGKETQYF. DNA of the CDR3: TGTGCCAGCAGCTCACAGGGGAAAGAGACCCAGTACTTC. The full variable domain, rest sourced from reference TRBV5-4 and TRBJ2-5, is ETGVTQSPTHLIKTRGQQVTLRCSSQSGHNTVSWYQQALGQGPQFIFQYYREEENGRGNFPPRFSGLQFPNYSSELNVNALELDDSALYLCASSSQGKETQYFGPGTRLLVL.

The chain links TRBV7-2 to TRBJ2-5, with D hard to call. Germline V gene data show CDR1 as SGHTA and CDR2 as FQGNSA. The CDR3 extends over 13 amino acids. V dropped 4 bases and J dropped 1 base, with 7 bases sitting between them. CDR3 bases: TGTGCCAGCAGCTCTTACAGCCAAGAGACCCAGTACTTC. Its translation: CASSSYSQETQYF.

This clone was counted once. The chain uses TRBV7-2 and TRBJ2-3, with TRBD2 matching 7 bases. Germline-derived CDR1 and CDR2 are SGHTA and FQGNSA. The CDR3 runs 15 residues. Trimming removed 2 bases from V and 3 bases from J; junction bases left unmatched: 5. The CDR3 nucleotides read TGTGCCAGCAGCTTACTAGCGGCACTGACAGATACGCAGTATTTT. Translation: CASSLLAALTDTQYF.

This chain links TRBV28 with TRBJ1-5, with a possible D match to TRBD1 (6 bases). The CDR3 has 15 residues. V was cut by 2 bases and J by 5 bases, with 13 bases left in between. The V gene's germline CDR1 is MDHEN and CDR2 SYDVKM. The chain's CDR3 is CASSLTGQWYQPQHF. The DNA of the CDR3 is TGTGCCAGCAGTTTAACAGGGCAGTGGTATCAGCCCCAGCATTTT.

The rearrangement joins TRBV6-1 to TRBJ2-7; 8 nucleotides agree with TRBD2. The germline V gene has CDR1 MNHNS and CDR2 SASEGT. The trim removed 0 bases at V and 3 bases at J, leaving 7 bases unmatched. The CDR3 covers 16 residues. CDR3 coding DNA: TGTGCCAGCAGTGAAGCTCTGGTAGCGGGAATCTACGAGCAGTACTTC. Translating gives CASSEALVAGIYEQYF.

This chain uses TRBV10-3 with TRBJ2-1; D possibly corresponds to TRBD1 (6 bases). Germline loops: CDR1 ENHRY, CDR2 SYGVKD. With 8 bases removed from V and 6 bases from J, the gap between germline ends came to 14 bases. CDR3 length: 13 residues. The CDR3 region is CAIGGQGGNEQFF. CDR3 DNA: TGTGCCATCGGTGGGCAAGGGGGCAATGAGCAGTTCTTC.

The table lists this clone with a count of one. This CDR3 is CATSRVQGNTIYF. CDR3 coding DNA: TGTGCCACCAGCAGAGTACAGGGAAACACCATATATTTT. The chain couples TRBV15 to TRBJ1-3; no clear D. Trimming cost V 1 base and J 4 bases, with 5 bases left between them. Germline-derived CDR1 and CDR2 are LNHNV and YYDKDF (reference sequence). This CDR3 is built from 13 residues.

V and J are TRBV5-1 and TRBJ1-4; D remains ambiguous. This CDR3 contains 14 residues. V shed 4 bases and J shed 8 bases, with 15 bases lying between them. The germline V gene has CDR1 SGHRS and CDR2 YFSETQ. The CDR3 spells CASSERAAEEKLFF. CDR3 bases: TGCGCCAGCAGCGAACGAGCGGCGGAGGAAAAACTGTTTTTT.

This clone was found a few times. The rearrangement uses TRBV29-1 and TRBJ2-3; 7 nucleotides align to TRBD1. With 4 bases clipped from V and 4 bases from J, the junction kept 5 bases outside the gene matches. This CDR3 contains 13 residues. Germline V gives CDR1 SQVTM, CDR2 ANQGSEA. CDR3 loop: CSVANRGSDTQYF. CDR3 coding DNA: TGCAGCGTTGCGAACAGGGGCTCAGATACGCAGTATTTT.

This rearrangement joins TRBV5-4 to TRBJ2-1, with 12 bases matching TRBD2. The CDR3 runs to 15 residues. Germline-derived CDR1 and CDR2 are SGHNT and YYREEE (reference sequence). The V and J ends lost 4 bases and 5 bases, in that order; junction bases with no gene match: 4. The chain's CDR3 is CASSPSGREDNEQFF. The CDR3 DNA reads TGTGCCAGCAGCCCTAGCGGGAGGGAGGACAATGAGCAGTTCTTC.

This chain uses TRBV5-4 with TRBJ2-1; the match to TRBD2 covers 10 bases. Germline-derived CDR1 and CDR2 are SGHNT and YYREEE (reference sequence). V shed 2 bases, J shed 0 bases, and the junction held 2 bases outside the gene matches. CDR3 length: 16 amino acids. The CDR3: CASSLAGGSSYNEQFF. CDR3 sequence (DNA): TGTGCCAGCAGCTTAGCGGGAGGGAGCTCCTACAATGAGCAGTTCTTC.

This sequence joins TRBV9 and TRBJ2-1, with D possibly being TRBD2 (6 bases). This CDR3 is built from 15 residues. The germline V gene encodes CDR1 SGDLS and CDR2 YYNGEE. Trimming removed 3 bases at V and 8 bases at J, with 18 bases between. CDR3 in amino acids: CASSAGSPGFDEQFF. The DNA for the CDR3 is TGTGCCAGCAGCGCCGGGAGCCCCGGGTTCGATGAGCAGTTCTTC.

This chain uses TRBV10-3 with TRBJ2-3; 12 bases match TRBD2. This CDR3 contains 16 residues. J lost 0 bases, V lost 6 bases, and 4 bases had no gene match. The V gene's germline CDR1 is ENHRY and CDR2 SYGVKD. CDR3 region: CAIRGLAGASTDTQYF. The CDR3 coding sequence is TGTGCCATCAGGGGACTAGCGGGCGCTAGCACAGATACGCAGTATTTT.